This TCR beta chain was profiled in a study of cytomegalovirus exposure and HLA in healthy donors. Study results and caveats: HLA alleles were associated with fewer than 20,000 TCR beta sequences in a later analysis at 0.05 false discovery rate. Later on, analysis showed that most CMV-associated TCR beta chains appeared to be HLA-restricted. The study listed some 160 cytomegalovirus-associated TCR beta chains. As a later analysis showed, a missense DCLRE1C variant was linked to trimming of TCR beta V- and J-genes.

CDR1 is GTSNPN, CDR2 SVGIG, per germline (reference sequence). Trimming left V 0 bases short and J 5 bases short, with 13 bases between. The CDR3 contains 14 residues. The PCR employed 60 Vbeta primers together with 13 Jbeta primers. Only in-frame clones appear in the TCRdb table, and some are missing; sequencing was by immunoSEQ multiplex PCR. The sample carries 150,000 to 200,000 clones, approximately 85% recorded once. To note about this clone: Its cognate antigen is unknown.

Input material: PBMCs. V is TRBV30 and J is TRBJ2-5; D unresolved. This receptor was obtained from a man in his late teens or twenties in good health and CMV-seropositive. The chain's CDR3 is CAWSVLLSSETQYF. CDR3 bases: TGTGCCTGGAGTGTACTCCTATCTAGTGAGACCCAGTACTTC. The whole variable domain, filled in from reference TRBV30 and TRBJ2-5, reads SQTIHQWPATLVQPVGSPLSLECTVEGTSNPNLYWYRQAAGRGLQLLFYSVGIGQISSEVPQNLSASRPQDRQFILSSKKLLLSDSGFYLCAWSVLLSSETQYFGPGTRLLVL.